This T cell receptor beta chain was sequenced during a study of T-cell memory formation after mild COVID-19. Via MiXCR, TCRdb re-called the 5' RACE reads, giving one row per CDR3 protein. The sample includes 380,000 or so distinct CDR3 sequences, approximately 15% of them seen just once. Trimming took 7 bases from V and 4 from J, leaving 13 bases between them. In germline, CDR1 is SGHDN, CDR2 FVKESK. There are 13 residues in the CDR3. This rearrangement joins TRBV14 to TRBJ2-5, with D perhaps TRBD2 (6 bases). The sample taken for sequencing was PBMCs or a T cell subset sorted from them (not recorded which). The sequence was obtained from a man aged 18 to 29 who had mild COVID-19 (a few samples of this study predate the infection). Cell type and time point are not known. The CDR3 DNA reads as TGTGCCAGCAATAGGAGGGTCGGAGAGACCCAGTACTTC. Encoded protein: CASNRRVGETQYF. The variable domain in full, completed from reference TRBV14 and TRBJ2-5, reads EAGVTQFPSHSVIEKGQTVTLRCDPISGHDNLYWYRRVMGKEIKFLLHFVKESKQDESGMPNNRFLAERTGGTYSTLKVQPAELEDSGVYFCASNRRVGETQYFGPGTRLLVL.